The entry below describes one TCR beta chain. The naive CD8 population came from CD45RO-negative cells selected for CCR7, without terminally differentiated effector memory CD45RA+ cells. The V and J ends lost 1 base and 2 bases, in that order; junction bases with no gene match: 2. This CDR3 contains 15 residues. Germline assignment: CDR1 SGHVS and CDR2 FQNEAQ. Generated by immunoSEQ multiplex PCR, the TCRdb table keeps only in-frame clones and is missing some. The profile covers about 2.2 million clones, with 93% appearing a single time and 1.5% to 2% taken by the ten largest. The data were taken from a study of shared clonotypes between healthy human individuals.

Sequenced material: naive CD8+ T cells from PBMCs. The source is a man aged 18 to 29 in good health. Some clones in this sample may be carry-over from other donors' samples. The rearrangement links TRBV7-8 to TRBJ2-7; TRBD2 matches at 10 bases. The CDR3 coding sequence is TGTGCCAGCAGCTTAGTAGCGGGAGGAACCTACGAGCAGTACTTC. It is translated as CASSLVAGGTYEQYF. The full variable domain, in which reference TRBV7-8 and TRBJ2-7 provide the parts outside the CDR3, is GAGVSQSPRYKVAKRGQDVALRCDPISGHVSLFWYQQALGQGPEFLTYFQNEAQLDKSGLPSDRFFAERPEGSVSTLKIQRTQQEDSAVYLCASSLVAGGTYEQYFGPGTRLTVT.